This TCR beta chain stems from a study of blood T cell repertoires in COVID-19. Study at large: In each case, the material was cDNA or gDNA derived from T cells, B-cell-depleted T cells, or PBMCs.

During active infection, Seattle patients enrolled and were then monitored through disease. The V gene's germline CDR1 is SQVTM and CDR2 ANQGSEA. With 8 bases clipped from V and 7 bases from J, the junction kept 9 bases outside the gene matches. This CDR3 spans 13 amino acids. TCRdb's table, derived via immunoSEQ multiplex PCR, lists solely in-frame clones and lacks some. The table shows fewer than 700,000 clones, with around 90% occurring only once. The material sequenced was peripheral blood. This TCR was recovered from a woman in her 50s with COVID-19, enrolled during active disease. The rearrangement links TRBV29-1 to TRBJ2-1, with 9 nucleotides matching TRBD2. CDR3: CSSRHSGGNEQFF. The CDR3 coding sequence is TGCAGCAGCCGGCATAGCGGGGGTAATGAGCAGTTCTTC.